What follows are 11 T cell receptor beta chains derived from one specimen sequenced in a study of T cell responses to AZD1222 COVID-19 vaccine. Assay used: immunoSEQ multiplex PCR; TCRdb lists only in-frame clones, some missing. Among 40,000 to 65,000 clones, less than 85% were seen once, and the ten largest hold 27%. The sequenced sample was peripheral blood, obtained on day 0 of AZD1222 vaccination. These receptors were taken from an adult in good health.

The chain links TRBV19 to TRBJ1-5; no reliable D call. Trimming stripped 3 bases from V and 0 bases from J, with 9 bases between. The V gene's germline CDR1 is LNHDA and CDR2 SQIVND (reference sequence). The CDR3 totals 15 residues. The CDR3 reads CASSMAGYSNQPQHF. CDR3 DNA: TGTGCCAGTAGTATGGCCGGGTATAGCAATCAGCCCCAGCATTTT.

V usage is TRBV5-1 and J usage is TRBJ1-1; D is possibly TRBD1 (6 bases). Between the trimmed V and J ends, which lost 0 bases and 4 bases, there was a span of 10 bases. The germline V gene encodes CDR1 SGHRS and CDR2 YFSETQ. This CDR3 has 14 residues. CDR3 protein: CASSLGGGITEAFF. The CDR3 nucleotides read TGCGCCAGCAGCTTGGGAGGGGGGATCACTGAAGCTTTCTTT.

V is TRBV2 and J is TRBJ2-7; no firm D call. Per germline, CDR1 SNHLY and CDR2 FYNNEI. Trimming left V 7 bases short and J 0 bases short, with 7 bases between. The CDR3 sequence is 12 residues long. The CDR3 DNA reads as TGTGCCAGCAAGTCAGACTCCTACGAGCAGTACTTC. Protein sequence: CASKSDSYEQYF.

V gene TRBV2 combines with J gene TRBJ2-3, with TRBD2 matching over 14 bases. The germline V gene encodes CDR1 SNHLY and CDR2 FYNNEI. This CDR3 comprises 17 residues. The ends lost 3 bases at V and 0 bases at J; junction bases unmatched: 2. For the CDR3, the DNA is TGTGCCAGCAGTGATGGGACTAGCGGGGGAAGCACAGATACGCAGTATTTT. Translation: CASSDGTSGGSTDTQYF.

The chain uses TRBV5-1 and TRBJ2-5, with 11 nucleotides matching TRBD2. Germline CDR1 reads SGHRS; CDR2 reads YFSETQ. J was trimmed by 4 bases and V by 1 base; bases with no gene match: 3. The CDR3 sequence is 15 residues long. The CDR3 spells CASSLTSGSGETQYF. The CDR3 bases are TGCGCCAGCAGCTTGACTAGCGGGAGTGGAGAGACCCAGTACTTC.

This clone has only one observation. V and J are TRBV11-2 and TRBJ1-1, with D uncertain. CDR3 length: 14 amino acids. Germline CDR1 SGHAT, CDR2 FQNNGV. V lost 6 bases to trimming and J lost 1 base, with 12 bases between them. CDR3 coding DNA: TGTGCCAGCAGACTAGGGTGGGGGAACACTGAAGCTTTCTTT. Protein product: CASRLGWGNTEAFF.

This clone was observed once. The chain has TRBV19 and TRBJ2-1; no clear D gene. The CDR3 covers 15 residues. Trimming shortened V by 3 bases and J by 6 bases, and 15 bases separated the two germline ends. The V gene's germline CDR1 is LNHDA and CDR2 SQIVND (reference sequence). The CDR3 bases are TGTGCCAGTAGTATCGGTAAGGGTTACAGCAATGAGCAGTTCTTC. Its translation is CASSIGKGYSNEQFF.

The CDR3 sequence is CASSPRTSGNNEQFF. CDR3 sequence (DNA): TGTGCCAGCAGCCCCAGGACTAGCGGAAACAATGAGCAGTTCTTC. The gene calls are TRBV7-2 and TRBJ2-1; 10 nucleotides match TRBD2. There are 15 residues in the CDR3. The germline CDR1 and CDR2 sequences are SGHTA and FQGNSA. Trimming at V came to 5 bases and at J to 5 bases, leaving 6 bases not matched to a gene.

The chain employs TRBV2 and TRBJ1-2; 7 bases align to TRBD1. With V trimmed by 2 bases and J by 5 bases, 5 bases remained unmatched. The CDR3 is made up of 14 amino acids. The germline V gene has CDR1 SNHLY and CDR2 FYNNEI. The CDR3: CASSEQGEGYGYTF. The CDR3 DNA reads TGTGCCAGCAGTGAACAGGGGGAAGGATATGGCTACACCTTC.

V usage is TRBV5-1 and J usage is TRBJ2-1; 11 bases match TRBD1. The CDR3 is 15 residues long. The germline CDR1 and CDR2 sequences are SGHRS and YFSETQ. Trimming removed 4 bases from V and 8 bases from J; junction bases left unmatched: 8. The CDR3 is CASSVGQGESDEQFF. CDR3 DNA: TGCGCCAGCAGCGTGGGACAGGGGGAGTCGGATGAGCAGTTCTTC.

Concerning this clone itself: Other DNA sequences in this specimen translate into the identical CDR3. The chain joins TRBV28 to TRBJ1-6, with TRBD1 identical over 8 bases. From germline, CDR1 is MDHEN and CDR2 SYDVKM. V lost 6 bases to trimming and J lost 10 bases; unmatched junction nucleotides: 8. The CDR3 covers 14 residues. CDR3 sequence reads: CASSPQTGVSPLHF. The CDR3 nucleotides read TGTGCCAGCAGCCCTCAGACAGGGGTGTCACCCCTCCACTTT.